A selection of T cell receptor beta chains follows, all from one sample in a study of monozygotic twins with inflammatory bowel disease. TCRdb re-called the 5' RACE reads; one entry per CDR3 protein, DNA not given. The repertoire table contains about 380,000 distinct CDR3 sequences. The specimen was blood. Receptors were obtained from a human donor with ulcerative colitis or Crohn's disease, or a healthy co-twin of an affected twin (not recorded which). Both conserved end residues are part of each CDR3. Not all rows give a size; the values are once, few, many and, for expanded clones, a class.

j_call | v_call | clone_size | cdr3_aa
TRBJ2-1 | TRBV9 | - | CASSAISGGLSYNEQFF
TRBJ1-1 | TRBV6-5 | - | CASSSPRNTEAFF
TRBJ2-7 | TRBV20-1 | - | CSARDGGLPSSYEQYF
TRBJ2-3 | TRBV4-3 | - | CASSQGPTSGEGNTQYF
TRBJ2-5 | TRBV6-1 | - | CASSEGTAQETQYF
TRBJ2-5 | TRBV11-2 | - | CASSLDQYETQYF
TRBJ2-7 | TRBV4-1 | - | CASSQPEQGFKQYF
TRBJ1-2 | TRBV20-1 | - | CSARDPWTGGGGGYTF
TRBJ2-7 | TRBV9 | - | CASSVESSGGPDYYEQYF
TRBJ2-1 | TRBV11-3 | - | CASSLSSGAYNEQFF
TRBJ2-3 | TRBV7-2 | - | CASRQTSEPTQYF
TRBJ2-6 | TRBV15 | - | CATSREQISGANVLTF
TRBJ2-5 | TRBV28 | - | CASRKTVRQETQYF
TRBJ2-2 | TRBV6-4 | - | CASSEEGGNTGELFF
TRBJ1-1 | TRBV7-6 | - | CASSLAIGQMNTEAFF
TRBJ2-3 | TRBV4-3 | - | CASSDWDGGGAAGTQYF
TRBJ2-5 | TRBV24-1 | - | CATSDPRTSGEETQYF
TRBJ2-1 | TRBV11-2 | - | CASSSYDRERGAYLSNNEQFF
TRBJ1-6 | TRBV3-1 | - | CASRTGANSLLHF
TRBJ2-7 | TRBV6-1 | - | CASSTGTGHSYEQYF
TRBJ2-3 | TRBV5-1 | - | CASSGGLAGGPDTQYF
TRBJ2-3 | TRBV12-3/TRBV12-4 | - | CASSLWPGPPQSTDTQYF
TRBJ2-7 | TRBV6-1 | - | CASSAIRSPTYEQYF
TRBJ1-1 | TRBV15 | - | CATSRDLGRGTEAFF
TRBJ2-3 | TRBV5-1 | - | CASSRARQGAGDTQYF
TRBJ2-1 | TRBV7-3 | - | CASSLIPAGDEQFF
TRBJ2-7 | TRBV6-1 | - | CASSRQRGDYEQYF
TRBJ1-1 | TRBV14 | - | CASSPWDRNTEAFF
TRBJ2-7 | TRBV2 | - | CASQTLAGRAYEQYF
TRBJ2-7 | TRBV6-1 | - | CASSGKASGGVEEQYF
TRBJ2-3 | TRBV28 | - | CASSQITDTQYF
TRBJ2-1 | TRBV6-1 | - | CASRNSGGPSFYEQFF
TRBJ2-6 | TRBV6-5 | - | CASSLRGHTGANVLTF
TRBJ1-4 | TRBV4-3 | - | CASSQDVGSEKLFF
TRBJ2-7 | TRBV7-2 | - | CASSSDRHKDYEQYF
TRBJ1-1 | TRBV6-5 | - | CASSYGTGGPRAFF
TRBJ2-3 | TRBV12-3/TRBV12-4 | medium-sized | CASSLAGESTDTQYF
TRBJ2-6 | TRBV7-2 | - | CASSTGTTGANVLTF
TRBJ2-2 | TRBV6-5 | - | CASKETNTGELFF
TRBJ1-2 | TRBV4-1 | - | CASSQVSRGGNGYTF
TRBJ2-7 | TRBV7-6 | - | CASSSRPSYEQYF